What follows are 9 T cell receptor beta chains derived from one specimen sequenced in a study of cytomegalovirus exposure and HLA in healthy donors. The PCR had 60 Vbeta and 13 Jbeta primers. Repertoires were generated with immunoSEQ multiplex PCR, while TCRdb's copy carries only in-frame clones and drops some. The sample contains around 50,000 clones, approximately 52% of which appear only once. The sequencing input was PBMCs. These receptors were obtained from a human donor in good health.

This CDR3 reads CASSFGDRDTYGYTF. CDR3 coding DNA: TGCGCCAGCAGCTTCGGGGACAGGGACACCTATGGCTACACCTTC. The V and J genes are TRBV5-1 and TRBJ1-2; 9 bases are shared with TRBD1. Germline V CDR1 and CDR2: SGHRS, YFSETQ. The CDR3 is made up of 15 amino acids. V dropped 2 bases and J dropped 4; count of bases not matched to a gene: 6.

The chain employs TRBV5-1 and TRBJ2-7; D unclear. CDR3 length: 13 residues. In germline, CDR1 is SGHRS, CDR2 YFSETQ. The ends were cut back, 1 base at V and 2 bases at J, with 7 bases in the middle. The CDR3 bases are TGCGCCAGCAGCTTGTCGTCGGCCTACGAGCAGTACTTC. This translates into CASSLSSAYEQYF.

On this clone: The CDR3 ends on some other residue instead of the conserved phenylalanine or tryptophan, so this is likely a read error. The V gene is TRBV7-9, the J gene TRBJ1-1; TRBD1 matches at 10 bases. The CDR3 is 19 amino acids. V lost 5 bases to trimming and J lost 3 bases; unmatched junction nucleotides: 18. The germline CDR1 and CDR2 sequences are SEHNR and FQNEAQ (reference sequence). DNA of the CDR3: TGTGCCAGCAGCCCAGGGGGGGGACAGGGGTCTAGTAGGCACACTGAAGCTTTCCTT. Its translation is CASSPGGGQGSSRHTEAFL.

This chain connects TRBV7-2 to TRBJ1-5, with 7 bases lining up with TRBD1. V was clipped by 5 bases and J by 3 bases; unmatched bases: 7. This CDR3 contains 15 residues. Looked up from germline, CDR1 is SGHTA and CDR2 is FQGNSA. This CDR3 is CASSVGQIHNQPQHF. CDR3 bases: TGTGCCAGCAGCGTGGGACAGATTCACAATCAGCCCCAGCATTTT.

V and J are TRBV5-1 and TRBJ1-6; 9 bases agree with TRBD1. Germline-derived CDR1 and CDR2 are SGHRS and YFSETQ. The CDR3 has 17 amino acids. V was clipped by 4 bases and J by 0 bases; unmatched bases: 5. CDR3 sequence reads: CASSPGQGSSYNSPLHF. Written as DNA, the CDR3 is TGCGCCAGCAGCCCAGGACAGGGGAGCTCCTATAATTCACCCCTCCACTTT.

V usage is TRBV2 and J usage is TRBJ2-7, with 9 nucleotides matching TRBD1. The CDR3 totals 12 residues. Germline lookup yields CDR1 SNHLY and CDR2 FYNNEI. J gave up 7 bases and V 7 bases, and 5 bases lay outside the gene matches. CDR3 bases: TGTGCCAGCAAACAGGGGGCTTGGGAGCAGTACTTC. Protein sequence: CASKQGAWEQYF. The full variable domain, completed using reference TRBV2 and TRBJ2-7, is EPEVTQTPSHQVTQMGQEVILRCVPISNHLYFYWYRQILGQKVEFLVSFYNNEISEKSEIFDDQFSVERPDGSNFTLKIRSTKLEDSAMYFCASKQGAWEQYFGPGTRLTVT.

The CDR3 bases are TGTGCCTGGGGTTCCGGGACTGGGTACAATGAGCAGTTCTTC. As protein: CAWGSGTGYNEQFF. The V call is TRBV30, the J call TRBJ2-1; D perhaps matches TRBD2 (6 bases). Per germline, CDR1 GTSNPN and CDR2 SVGIG (reference sequence). The CDR3 loop spans 14 amino acids. Trimming pared 5 bases from V and 4 bases from J, leaving 15 bases between.

The CDR3 protein is CASSAGYGPYEQYF. CDR3 coding DNA: TGTGCCAGCAGCGCCGGCTATGGGCCCTACGAGCAGTACTTC. V is TRBV9 and J is TRBJ2-7; D is ambiguous. The CDR3 runs 14 residues. Germline V CDR1 and CDR2: SGDLS, YYNGEE. The V gene lost 3 bases and the J gene lost 2 bases, with 12 bases spanning the gap.

This clone has just a few counts. The genes are TRBV20-1 and TRBJ1-3, with D tentatively TRBD1 (5 bases). The CDR3 totals 11 residues. Germline V CDR1 and CDR2: DFQATT, SNEGSKA (reference sequence). V was pared by 6 bases and J by 3 bases, with 6 bases between. The CDR3 nucleotides read TGCAGTGCGGACATTGGAAACACCATATATTTT. Protein sequence: CSADIGNTIYF.